This T cell receptor beta chain was recorded in a study of radiotherapy plus CTLA-4 blockade in lung cancer. Study outcomes and limitations: Researchers report tumor-derived TCR clones expanding in blood after radiotherapy plus ipilimumab.

The length of the CDR3 is 13 residues. V lost 0 bases and J lost 3, with 6 bases in between. Germline CDR1 reads SGHRS; CDR2 reads YFSETQ. Points on this clone: Its cognate antigen is unknown.

Data came from immunoSEQ multiplex PCR; TCRdb stores just in-frame clones and leaves some out. Of 65,000 to 100,000 clones in the sample, under 85% were seen once. V usage is TRBV5-1 and J usage is TRBJ1-1; no reliable D call. The sample here was peripheral blood, taken from a patient treated with radiotherapy plus ipilimumab. The sequence came from a human donor with non-small cell lung cancer who had stable disease on radiotherapy plus ipilimumab. CDR3 bases: TGCGCCAGCAGCTTGGTGCCAGACACTGAAGCTTTCTTT. Translation gives CASSLVPDTEAFF. Filled out from reference TRBV5-1 and TRBJ1-1, the complete variable domain reads KAGVTQTPRYLIKTRGQQVTLSCSPISGHRSVSWYQQTPGQGLQFLFEYFSETQRNKGNFPGRFSGRQFSNSRSEMNVSTLELGDSALYLCASSLVPDTEAFFGQGTRLTVV.